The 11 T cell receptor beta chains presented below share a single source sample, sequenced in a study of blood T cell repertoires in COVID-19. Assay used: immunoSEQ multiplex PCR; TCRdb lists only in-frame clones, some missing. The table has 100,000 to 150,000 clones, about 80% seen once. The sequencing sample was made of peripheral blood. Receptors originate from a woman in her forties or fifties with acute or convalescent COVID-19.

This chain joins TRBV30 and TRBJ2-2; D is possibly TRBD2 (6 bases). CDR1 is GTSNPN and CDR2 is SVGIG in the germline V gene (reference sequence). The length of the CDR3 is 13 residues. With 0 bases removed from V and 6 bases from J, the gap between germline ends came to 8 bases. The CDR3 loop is CAWSVGGAGELFF. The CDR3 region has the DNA TGTGCCTGGAGTGTCGGGGGTGCCGGGGAGCTGTTTTTT.

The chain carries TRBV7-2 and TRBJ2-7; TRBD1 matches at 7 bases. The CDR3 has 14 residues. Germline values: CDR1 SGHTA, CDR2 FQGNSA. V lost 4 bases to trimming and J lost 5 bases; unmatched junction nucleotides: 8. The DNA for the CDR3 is TGTGCCAGCAGCTCGACAGGGAGATGGAACGAGCAGTACTTC. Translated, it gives CASSSTGRWNEQYF.

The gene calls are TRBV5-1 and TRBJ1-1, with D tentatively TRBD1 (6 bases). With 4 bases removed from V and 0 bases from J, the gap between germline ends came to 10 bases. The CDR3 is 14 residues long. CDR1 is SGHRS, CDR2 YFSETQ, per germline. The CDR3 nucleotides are TGCGCCAGCAGCAGGACAGATCTGAACACTGAAGCTTTCTTT. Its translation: CASSRTDLNTEAFF.

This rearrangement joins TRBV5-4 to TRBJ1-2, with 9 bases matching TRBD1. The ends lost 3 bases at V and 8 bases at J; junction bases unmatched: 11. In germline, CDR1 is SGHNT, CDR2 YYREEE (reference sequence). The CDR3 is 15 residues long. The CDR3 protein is CASSSPGQGPEGYTF. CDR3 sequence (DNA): TGTGCCAGCAGCTCTCCGGGACAGGGCCCCGAGGGCTACACCTTC.

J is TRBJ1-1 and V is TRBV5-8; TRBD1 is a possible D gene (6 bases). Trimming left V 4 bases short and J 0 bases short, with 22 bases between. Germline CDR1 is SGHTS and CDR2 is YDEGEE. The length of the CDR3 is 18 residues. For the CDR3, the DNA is TGTGCCAGCAGCCCCCTCCAGGGGCTATCCCCCATGAACACTGAAGCTTTCTTT. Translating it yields CASSPLQGLSPMNTEAFF.

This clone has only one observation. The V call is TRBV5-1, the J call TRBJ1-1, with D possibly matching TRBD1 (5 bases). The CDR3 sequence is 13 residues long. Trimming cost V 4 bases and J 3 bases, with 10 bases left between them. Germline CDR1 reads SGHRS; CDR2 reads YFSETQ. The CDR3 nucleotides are TGCGCCAGCAGCCTTCCGGGGGACACTGAAGCTTTCTTT. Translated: CASSLPGDTEAFF.

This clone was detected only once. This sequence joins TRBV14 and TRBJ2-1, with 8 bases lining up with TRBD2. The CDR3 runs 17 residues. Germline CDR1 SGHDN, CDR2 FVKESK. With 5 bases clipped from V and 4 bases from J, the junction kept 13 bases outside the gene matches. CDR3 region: CASSAYLLADGYNEQFF. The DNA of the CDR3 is TGTGCCAGCAGCGCTTACCTACTAGCGGACGGGTACAATGAGCAGTTCTTC.

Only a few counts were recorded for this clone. In DNA, the CDR3 is TGTGCCAGTAGCCCGACAGTTCAAAATGAAAAACTGTTTTTT. The encoded protein is CASSPTVQNEKLFF. The chain recombines TRBV19 with TRBJ1-4; D possibly corresponds to TRBD1 (5 bases). The CDR3 is made up of 14 amino acids. Looked up from germline, CDR1 is LNHDA and CDR2 is SQIVND (reference sequence). V was shortened by 6 bases and J by 5 bases, with 13 bases between the two germline ends.

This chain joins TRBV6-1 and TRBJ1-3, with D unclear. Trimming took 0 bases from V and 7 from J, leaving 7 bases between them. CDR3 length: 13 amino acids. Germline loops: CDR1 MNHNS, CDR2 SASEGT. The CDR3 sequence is CASSEALGNTIYF. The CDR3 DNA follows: TGTGCCAGCAGTGAAGCGCTCGGGAACACCATATATTTT.

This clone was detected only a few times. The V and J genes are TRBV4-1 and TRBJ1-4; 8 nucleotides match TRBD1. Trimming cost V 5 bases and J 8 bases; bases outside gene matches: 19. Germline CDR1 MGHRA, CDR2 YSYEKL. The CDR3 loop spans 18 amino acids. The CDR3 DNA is TGCGCCAGCAGCGAAGGACAGGGCGGCGGGACCTATATAGAAAAACTGTTTTTT. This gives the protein CASSEGQGGGTYIEKLFF.

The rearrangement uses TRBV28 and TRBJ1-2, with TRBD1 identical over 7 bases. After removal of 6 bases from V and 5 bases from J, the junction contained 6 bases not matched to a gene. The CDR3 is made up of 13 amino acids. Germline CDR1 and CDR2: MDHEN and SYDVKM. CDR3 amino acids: CASSKQGKYGYTF. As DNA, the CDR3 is TGTGCCAGCAGCAAACAGGGGAAATATGGCTACACCTTC.